A single sample gave rise to the 14 T cell receptor beta chains below, sequenced in a study of blood T cell repertoires in COVID-19 (TCRdb year 2020). The library was prepared using the immunoSEQ multiplex PCR assay. Entries here come from immuneACCESS through TCRdb and include only in-frame sequences with V and J called. Some clones fail to appear in such tables; in the studies checked, an unresolved V gene covers under half of the shortfall, and the cause of the remainder is unknown. Across this sample there are about 160,000 clones, with 80% to 90% seen only once. Roughly 7.3% of the sample is in the top ten clones. The specimen sequenced was PBMCs or T cells enriched from blood (not recorded which). Receptors were obtained from a woman between 50 and 59 years old who had recovered from COVID-19.

The chain joins TRBV18 to TRBJ1-1; possibly TRBD1 for D (6 bases). The length of the CDR3 is 16 residues. The germline V gene encodes CDR1 KGHSH and CDR2 LQKENI. V dropped 3 bases and J dropped 0 bases, with 14 bases sitting between them. This chain's CDR3 is CASSPKGVGMNTEAFF. As DNA, the CDR3 is TGTGCCAGCTCACCGAAGGGGGTGGGGATGAACACTGAAGCTTTCTTT. Full variable domain (remainder filled in from reference TRBV18 and TRBJ1-1): NAGVMQNPRHLVRRRGQEARLRCSPMKGHSHVYWYRQLPEEGLKFMVYLQKENIIDESGMPKERFSAEFPKEGPSILRIQQVVRGDSAAYFCASSPKGVGMNTEAFFGQGTRLTVV.

This clone was seen a single time. Other DNA sequences in the same sample also yield this CDR3. The chain employs TRBV5-1 and TRBJ2-1; the match to TRBD2 covers 11 bases. Trimming cost V 1 base and J 3 bases; bases outside gene matches: 0. The CDR3 extends over 15 amino acids. Germline loops: CDR1 SGHRS, CDR2 YFSETQ. The CDR3 region has the DNA TGCGCCAGCAGCTTGACTAGCGGGAGCTACAATGAGCAGTTCTTC. Its protein is CASSLTSGSYNEQFF.

CDR3 loop: CASILGLAGLGEQYF. Here the CDR3 DNA reads TGTGCCAGCATCCTTGGACTAGCGGGACTCGGGGAGCAGTACTTC. The chain combines TRBV2 with TRBJ2-7; 12 bases match TRBD2. CDR1 and CDR2 from the germline V gene are SNHLY and FYNNEI. Trimming cost V 7 bases and J 7 bases; bases outside gene matches: 11. This CDR3 is 15 amino acids long.

The chain employs TRBV11-3 and TRBJ2-1; 8 positions agree with TRBD2. The CDR3 sequence is 14 residues long. After removal of 3 bases from V and 5 bases from J, the junction contained 3 bases not matched to a gene. Germline loops: CDR1 SGHNT, CDR2 YENEEA. The chain's CDR3 is CASSFVAGNNEQFF. The DNA for the CDR3 is TGTGCCAGCAGCTTTGTAGCGGGAAACAATGAGCAGTTCTTC.

This clone was counted between two and nine times. V gene TRBV7-2 combines with J gene TRBJ2-7; perhaps TRBD1 as D (6 bases). Germline assignment: CDR1 SGHTA and CDR2 FQGNSA. The CDR3 has 15 amino acids. The V and J ends lost 0 bases and 4 bases respectively, with 13 bases between them. The DNA for the CDR3 is TGTGCCAGCAGCTTAGCACAGGGCCTTTCTTACGAGCAGTACTTC. Encoded protein: CASSLAQGLSYEQYF. Full variable domain (remainder filled in from reference TRBV7-2 and TRBJ2-7): GAGVSQSPSNKVTEKGKDVELRCDPISGHTALYWYRQSLGQGLEFLIYFQGNSAPDKSGLPSDRFSAERTGGSVSTLTIQRTQQEDSAVYLCASSLAQGLSYEQYFGPGTRLTVT.

This sequence joins TRBV7-2 and TRBJ2-2; 13 positions agree with TRBD2. This CDR3 region has 19 residues. Germline V gene data show CDR1 as SGHTA and CDR2 as FQGNSA. The V gene end was trimmed by 2 bases and the J gene end by 3 bases; junction bases not matched to a gene: 9. The CDR3 nucleotides are TGTGCCAGCAGCTTATACGGACTAGCGGGAGATCGTGACACCGGGGAGCTGTTTTTT. It specifies CASSLYGLAGDRDTGELFF.

The CDR3 reads CASSSQPGVVQPQHF. The CDR3 DNA reads TGTGCCAGCAGCTCTCAGCCAGGGGTGGTCCAGCCCCAGCATTTT. The V gene is TRBV5-5, the J gene TRBJ1-5, with a weak D call TRBD1 (6 bases). This CDR3 spans 15 amino acids. Trimming removed 3 bases at V and 7 bases at J, with 17 bases between. Per the germline V gene, CDR1 is SGHKS and CDR2 is YYEKEE (reference sequence). The variable domain in full, with the rest retrieved from reference TRBV5-5 and TRBJ1-5, is DAGVTQSPTHLIKTRGQQVTLRCSPISGHKSVSWYQQVLGQGPQFIFQYYEKEERGRGNFPDRFSARQFPNYSSELNVNALLLGDSALYLCASSSQPGVVQPQHFGDGTRLSIL.

The gene calls are TRBV28 and TRBJ1-6; possible D gene TRBD1, 5 bases. Germline lookup yields CDR1 MDHEN and CDR2 SYDVKM. CDR3 length: 12 amino acids. Trimming removed 3 bases from V and 14 bases from J, with 11 bases in between. CDR3 in amino acids: CASSFTRGSLHF. The CDR3 bases are TGTGCCAGCAGTTTTACGCGGGGGTCCCTCCACTTT.

This chain uses TRBV6-4 with TRBJ1-5, with D perhaps TRBD1 (6 bases). Looked up from germline, CDR1 is MRHNA and CDR2 is SNTAGT. V shed 7 bases and J shed 0 bases, with 13 bases lying between them. The length of the CDR3 is 15 residues. The CDR3 DNA follows: TGTGCCAGCAAACTAACAGGGAATAGCAATCAGCCCCAGCATTTT. Residues: CASKLTGNSNQPQHF.

This clone was seen at least ten times. V is TRBV3-1 (or the pseudogene TRBV3-2) and J is TRBJ1-2; 10 bases are a match to TRBD1. The ends lost 1 base at V and 7 bases at J; junction bases unmatched: 9. Germline loops: CDR1 LGHDT, CDR2 YNNKEL (reference sequence). The CDR3 runs to 16 residues. The CDR3 coding sequence is TGTGCCAGCAGCCAAGCGGGAGACAGGGGGCGCGGTGGCTACACCTTC. This gives the protein CASSQAGDRGRGGYTF.

V and J are TRBV5-1 and TRBJ1-1, with unresolved D. In germline, CDR1 is SGHRS, CDR2 YFSETQ. The CDR3 runs to 15 residues. Trimming removed 4 bases from V and 3 bases from J, with 16 bases in between. Here the CDR3 reads CASSMPGIPYTEAFF. CDR3 coding DNA: TGCGCCAGCAGCATGCCCGGGATCCCTTACACTGAAGCTTTCTTT. The full variable domain, with the rest looked up from reference TRBV5-1 and TRBJ1-1, is KAGVTQTPRYLIKTRGQQVTLSCSPISGHRSVSWYQQTPGQGLQFLFEYFSETQRNKGNFPGRFSGRQFSNSRSEMNVSTLELGDSALYLCASSMPGIPYTEAFFGQGTRLTVV.

J is TRBJ2-1 and V is TRBV7-3; 10 bases fit TRBD2. Unmatched junction bases numbered 3, after V lost 0 bases and J lost 7 bases. The CDR3 has 15 residues. The V gene's germline CDR1 is SGHTA and CDR2 FQGTGA. The CDR3 sequence: CASSLTTSGVNEQFF. The CDR3 region has the DNA TGTGCCAGCAGCTTAACTACTAGCGGGGTGAATGAGCAGTTCTTC.

CDR3 amino acids: CASSFLGLYYSEQYF. The CDR3 coding sequence is TGTGCCAGCAGCTTTCTGGGGCTCTACTACTCCGAGCAGTACTTC. The chain employs TRBV5-6 and TRBJ2-7; D possibly corresponds to TRBD1 (5 bases). The V end lost 2 bases, the J end lost 6 bases, and 18 bases lay between the germline ends. CDR1 is SGHDT, CDR2 YYEEEE, per germline. This CDR3 is 15 amino acids long.

This clone was observed a handful of times. The chain is built from TRBV4-2 and TRBJ2-1, with D perhaps TRBD1 (5 bases). The CDR3 is 16 amino acids. Germline V gene sequence: CDR1 LGHNA, CDR2 YNFKEQ. Between the trimmed V and J ends, which lost 2 bases and 0 bases, there was a span of 11 bases. In DNA, the CDR3 is TGTGCCAGCAGCCAATCAGGGTCGAGCTCCTACAATGAGCAGTTCTTC. This gives the protein CASSQSGSSSYNEQFF.